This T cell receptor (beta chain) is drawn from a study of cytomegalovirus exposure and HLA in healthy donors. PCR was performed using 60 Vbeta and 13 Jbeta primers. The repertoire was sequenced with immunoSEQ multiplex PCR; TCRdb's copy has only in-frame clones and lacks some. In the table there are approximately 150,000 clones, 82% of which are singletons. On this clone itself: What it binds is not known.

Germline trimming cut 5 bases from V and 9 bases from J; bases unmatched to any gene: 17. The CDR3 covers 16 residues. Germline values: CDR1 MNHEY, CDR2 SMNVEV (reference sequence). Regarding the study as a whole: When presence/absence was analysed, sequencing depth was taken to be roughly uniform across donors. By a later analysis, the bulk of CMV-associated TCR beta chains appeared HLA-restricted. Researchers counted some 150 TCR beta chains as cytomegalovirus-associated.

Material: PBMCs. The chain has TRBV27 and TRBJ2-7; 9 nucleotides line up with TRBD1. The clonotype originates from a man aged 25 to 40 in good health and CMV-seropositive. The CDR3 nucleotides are TGTGCCAGCAGTCCCTCCGGGACAGGGCAATCGAGGGCGCAGTACTTC. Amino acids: CASSPSGTGQSRAQYF.